The 3 T cell receptor beta chains listed next were all sequenced from one sample in a study of blood T cell repertoires in COVID-19 (dated by TCRdb to between 2020 and 2021). The library was built by means of the immunoSEQ multiplex PCR assay. Held by TCRdb, this immuneACCESS table contains in-frame sequences only and omits some clones. Under half of the omission traces to an unresolved V gene where checked; the cause of the rest is unknown. This sample has about 240,000 clones in its table, and roughly nine tenths of those were observed once. The ten most abundant clones make up approximately 7.9% of the sample. The source material was peripheral blood. These TCRs come from a man in his fifties or sixties who had recovered from COVID-19.

The genes are TRBV9 and TRBJ2-2; D is ambiguous. Trimming stripped 4 bases from V and 4 bases from J, with 11 bases between. Germline CDR1 and CDR2: SGDLS and YYNGEE. The CDR3 length is 14 residues. CDR3 sequence reads: CASSPPEITGELFF. CDR3 sequence (DNA): TGTGCCAGCAGCCCCCCGGAGATCACCGGGGAGCTGTTTTTT.

The chain combines TRBV11-2 with TRBJ2-7, with D possibly TRBD2 on 6 matching bases. Trimming stripped 3 bases from V and 0 bases from J, with 6 bases between. This CDR3 has 13 residues. Germline-derived CDR1 and CDR2 are SGHAT and FQNNGV. CDR3 sequence reads: CASSLTSSYEQYV. CDR3 DNA sequence: TGTGCCAGCAGCTTGACTAGCTCCTACGAGCAGTACGTC.

The chain couples TRBV9 to TRBJ1-4, with D unclear. CDR3 length: 16 residues. Germline CDR1 is SGDLS and CDR2 is YYNGEE. Trimming stripped 4 bases from V and 4 bases from J, with 17 bases between. The CDR3 DNA is TGTGCCAGCAGCCGGGAAGGTCATTTTGGTAATGAAAAACTGTTTTTT. This codes for CASSREGHFGNEKLFF. Full variable domain (remainder filled in from reference TRBV9 and TRBJ1-4): DSGVTQTPKHLITATGQRVTLRCSPRSGDLSVYWYQQSLDQGLQFLIQYYNGEERAKGNILERFSAQQFPDLHSELNLSSLELGDSALYFCASSREGHFGNEKLFFGSGTQLSVL.